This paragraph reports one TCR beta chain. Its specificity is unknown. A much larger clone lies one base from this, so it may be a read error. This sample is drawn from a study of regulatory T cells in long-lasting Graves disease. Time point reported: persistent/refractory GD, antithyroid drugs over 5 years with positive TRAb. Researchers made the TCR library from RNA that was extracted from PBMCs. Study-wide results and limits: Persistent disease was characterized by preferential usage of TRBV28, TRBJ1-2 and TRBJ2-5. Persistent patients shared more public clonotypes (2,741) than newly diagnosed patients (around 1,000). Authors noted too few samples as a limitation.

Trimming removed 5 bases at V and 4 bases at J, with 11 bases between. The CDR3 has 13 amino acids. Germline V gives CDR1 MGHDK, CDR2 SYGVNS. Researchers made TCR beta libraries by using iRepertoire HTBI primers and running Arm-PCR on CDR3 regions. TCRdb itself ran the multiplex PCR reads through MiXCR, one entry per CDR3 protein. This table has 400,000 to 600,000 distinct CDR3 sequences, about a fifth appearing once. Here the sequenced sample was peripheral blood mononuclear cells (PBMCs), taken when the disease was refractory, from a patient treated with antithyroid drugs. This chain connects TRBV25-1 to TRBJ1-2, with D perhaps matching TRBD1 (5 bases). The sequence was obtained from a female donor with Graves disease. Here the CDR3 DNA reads TGTGCCAGCAGTCCGAGACAGTCCTATGGCTACACCTTC. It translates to CASSPRQSYGYTF.